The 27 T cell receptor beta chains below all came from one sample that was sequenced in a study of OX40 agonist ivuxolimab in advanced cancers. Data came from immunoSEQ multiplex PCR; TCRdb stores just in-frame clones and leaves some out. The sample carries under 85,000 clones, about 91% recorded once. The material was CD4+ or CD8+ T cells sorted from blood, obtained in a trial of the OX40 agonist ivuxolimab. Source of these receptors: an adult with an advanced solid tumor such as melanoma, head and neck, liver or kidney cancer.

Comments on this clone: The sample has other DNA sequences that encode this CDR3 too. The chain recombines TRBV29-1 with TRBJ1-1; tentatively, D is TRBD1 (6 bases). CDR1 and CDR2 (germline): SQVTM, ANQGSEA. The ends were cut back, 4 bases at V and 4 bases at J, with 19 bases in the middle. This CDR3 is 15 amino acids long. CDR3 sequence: CSVGGGGGRGTEAFF. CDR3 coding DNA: TGCAGCGTTGGGGGGGGAGGGGGGAGAGGCACTGAAGCTTTCTTT.

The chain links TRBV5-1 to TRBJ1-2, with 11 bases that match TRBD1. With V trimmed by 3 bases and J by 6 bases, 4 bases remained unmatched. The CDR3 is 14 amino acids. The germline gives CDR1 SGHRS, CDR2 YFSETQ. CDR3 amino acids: CASSSDRGPDGYTF. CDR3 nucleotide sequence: TGCGCCAGCAGCTCGGACAGGGGGCCTGATGGCTACACCTTC.

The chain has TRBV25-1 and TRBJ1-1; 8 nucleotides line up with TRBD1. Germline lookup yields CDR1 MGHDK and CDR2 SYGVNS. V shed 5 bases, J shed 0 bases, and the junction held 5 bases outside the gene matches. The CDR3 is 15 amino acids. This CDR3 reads CASSRTTGVNTEAFF. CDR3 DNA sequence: TGTGCCAGCAGTAGAACGACAGGGGTGAACACTGAAGCTTTCTTT. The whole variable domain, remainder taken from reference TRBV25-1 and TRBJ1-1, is EADIYQTPRYLVIGTGKKITLECSQTMGHDKMYWYQQDPGMELHLIHYSYGVNSTEKGDLSSESTVSRIRTEHFPLTLESARPSHTSQYLCASSRTTGVNTEAFFGQGTRLTVV.

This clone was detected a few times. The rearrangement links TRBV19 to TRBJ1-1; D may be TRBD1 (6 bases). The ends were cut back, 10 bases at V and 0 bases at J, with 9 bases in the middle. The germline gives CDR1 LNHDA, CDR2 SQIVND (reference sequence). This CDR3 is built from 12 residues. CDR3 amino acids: CATKGVNTEAFF. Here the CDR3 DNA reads TGTGCCACTAAGGGGGTGAACACTGAAGCTTTCTTT.

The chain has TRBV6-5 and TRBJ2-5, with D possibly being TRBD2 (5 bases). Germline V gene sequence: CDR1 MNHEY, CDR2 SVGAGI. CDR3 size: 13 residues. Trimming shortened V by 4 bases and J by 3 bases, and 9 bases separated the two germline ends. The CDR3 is CASSFTSKETQYF. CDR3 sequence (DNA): TGTGCCAGCAGTTTTACTAGTAAAGAGACCCAGTACTTC.

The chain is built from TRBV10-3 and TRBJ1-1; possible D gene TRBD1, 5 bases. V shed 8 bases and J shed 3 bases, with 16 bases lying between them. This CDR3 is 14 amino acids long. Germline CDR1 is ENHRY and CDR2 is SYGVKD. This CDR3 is CAIRLREGDTEAFF. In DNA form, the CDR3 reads TGTGCCATCCGCCTGCGGGAAGGGGACACTGAAGCTTTCTTT.

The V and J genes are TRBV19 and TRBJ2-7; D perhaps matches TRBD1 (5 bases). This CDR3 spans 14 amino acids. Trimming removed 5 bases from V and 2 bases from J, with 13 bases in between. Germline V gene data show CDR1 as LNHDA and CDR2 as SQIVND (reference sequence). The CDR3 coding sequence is TGTGCCAGTAGTTTCCAGACAGCGCCCTACGAGCAGTACTTC. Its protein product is CASSFQTAPYEQYF.

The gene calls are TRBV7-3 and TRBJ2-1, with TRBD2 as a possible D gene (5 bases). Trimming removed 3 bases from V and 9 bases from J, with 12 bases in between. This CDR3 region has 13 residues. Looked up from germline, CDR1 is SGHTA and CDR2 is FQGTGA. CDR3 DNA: TGTGCCAGCAGCTTTAAGGCGGGCGGTGAGCAGTTCTTC. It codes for CASSFKAGGEQFF.

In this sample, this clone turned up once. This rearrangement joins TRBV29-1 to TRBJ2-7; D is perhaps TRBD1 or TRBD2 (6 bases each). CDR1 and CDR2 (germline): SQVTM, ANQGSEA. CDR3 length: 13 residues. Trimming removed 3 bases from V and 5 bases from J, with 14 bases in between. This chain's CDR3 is CSVDMGGADEQYF. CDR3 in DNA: TGCAGCGTTGACATGGGGGGCGCGGACGAGCAGTACTTC.

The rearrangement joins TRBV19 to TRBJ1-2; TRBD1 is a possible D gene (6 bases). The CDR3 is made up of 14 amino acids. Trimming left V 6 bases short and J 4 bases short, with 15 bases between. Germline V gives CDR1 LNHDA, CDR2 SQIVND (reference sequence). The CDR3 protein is CASRYDRIFYGYTF. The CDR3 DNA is TGTGCCAGTAGGTACGACAGGATTTTCTATGGCTACACCTTC. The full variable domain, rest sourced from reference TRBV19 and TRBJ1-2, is DGGITQSPKYLFRKEGQNVTLSCEQNLNHDAMYWYRQDPGQGLRLIYYSQIVNDFQKGDIAEGYSVSREKKESFPLTVTSAQKNPTAFYLCASRYDRIFYGYTFGSGTRLTVV.

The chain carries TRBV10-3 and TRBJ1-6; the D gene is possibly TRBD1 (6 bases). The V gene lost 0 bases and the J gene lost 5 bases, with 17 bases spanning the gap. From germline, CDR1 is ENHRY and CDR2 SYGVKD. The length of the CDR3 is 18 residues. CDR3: CAISESFKATGDNSPLHF. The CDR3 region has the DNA TGTGCCATCAGTGAGTCTTTTAAAGCGACAGGAGATAATTCACCCCTCCACTTT.

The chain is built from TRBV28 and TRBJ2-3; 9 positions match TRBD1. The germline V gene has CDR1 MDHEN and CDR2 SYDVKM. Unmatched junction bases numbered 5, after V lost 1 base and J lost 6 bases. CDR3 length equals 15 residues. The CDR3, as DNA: TGTGCCAGCAGTTTATCCGGGACAGGGTGGGATACGCAGTATTTT. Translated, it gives CASSLSGTGWDTQYF.

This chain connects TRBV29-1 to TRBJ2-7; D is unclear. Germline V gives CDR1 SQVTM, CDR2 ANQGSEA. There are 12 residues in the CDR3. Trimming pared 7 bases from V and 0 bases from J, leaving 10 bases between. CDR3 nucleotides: TGCAGCGCTGGACGGTCCTCCTACGAGCAGTACTTC. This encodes CSAGRSSYEQYF.

The CDR3 DNA sequence: TGTGCCAGCAGCGTAGCGGGGGAGACCCAGTACTTC. It encodes CASSVAGETQYF. This chain connects TRBV9 to TRBJ2-5, with D tentatively TRBD2 (5 bases). CDR1 and CDR2 (germline): SGDLS, YYNGEE. V gave up 0 bases and J gave up 5 bases, with 5 bases separating them. The CDR3 loop spans 12 amino acids.

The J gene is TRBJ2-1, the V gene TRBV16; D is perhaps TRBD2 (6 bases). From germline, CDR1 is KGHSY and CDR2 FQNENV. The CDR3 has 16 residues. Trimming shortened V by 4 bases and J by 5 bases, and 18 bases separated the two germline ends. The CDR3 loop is CASSRASGTSHNEQFF. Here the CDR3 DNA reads TGTGCCAGCAGCCGCGCCTCCGGGACTTCTCACAATGAGCAGTTCTTC.

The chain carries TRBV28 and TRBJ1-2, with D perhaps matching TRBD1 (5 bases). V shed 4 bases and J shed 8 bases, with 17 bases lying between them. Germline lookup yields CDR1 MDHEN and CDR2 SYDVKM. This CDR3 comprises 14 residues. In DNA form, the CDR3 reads TGTGCCAGCAGTTCTGGGGGGTTATTCGGCGGCTACACCTTC. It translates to CASSSGGLFGGYTF.

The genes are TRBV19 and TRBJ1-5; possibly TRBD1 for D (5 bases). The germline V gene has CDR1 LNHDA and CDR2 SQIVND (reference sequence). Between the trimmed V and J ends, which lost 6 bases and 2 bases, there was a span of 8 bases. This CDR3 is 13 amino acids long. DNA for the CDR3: TGTGCCAGTAGGGGGGACCGCAATCAGCCCCAGCATTTT. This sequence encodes CASRGDRNQPQHF.

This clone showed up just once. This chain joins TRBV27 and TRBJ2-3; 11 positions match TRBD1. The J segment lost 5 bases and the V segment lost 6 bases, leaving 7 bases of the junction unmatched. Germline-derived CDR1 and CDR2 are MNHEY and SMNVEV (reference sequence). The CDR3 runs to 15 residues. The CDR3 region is CASRPDRGQVDTQYF. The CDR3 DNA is TGTGCCAGCAGGCCGGACAGGGGGCAGGTAGATACGCAGTATTTT.

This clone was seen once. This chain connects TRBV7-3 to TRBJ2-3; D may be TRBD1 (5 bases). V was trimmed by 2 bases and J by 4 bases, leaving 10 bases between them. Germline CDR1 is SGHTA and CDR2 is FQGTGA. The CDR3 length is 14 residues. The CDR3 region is CASSLWQGPDTQYF. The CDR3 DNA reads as TGTGCCAGCAGCTTATGGCAGGGTCCAGATACGCAGTATTTT.

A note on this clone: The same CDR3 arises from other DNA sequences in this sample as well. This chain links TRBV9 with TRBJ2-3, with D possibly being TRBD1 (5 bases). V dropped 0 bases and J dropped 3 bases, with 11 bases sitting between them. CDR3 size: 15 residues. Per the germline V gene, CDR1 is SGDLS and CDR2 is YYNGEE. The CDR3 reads CASSVAVGRTDTQYF. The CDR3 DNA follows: TGTGCCAGCAGCGTAGCGGTGGGGCGGACAGATACGCAGTATTTT.

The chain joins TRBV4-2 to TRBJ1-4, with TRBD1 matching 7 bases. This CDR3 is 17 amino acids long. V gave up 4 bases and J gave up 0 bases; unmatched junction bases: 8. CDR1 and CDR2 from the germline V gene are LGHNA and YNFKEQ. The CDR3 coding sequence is TGTGCCAGCAGCCCCGCCGGGACAGCGGCAACTAATGAAAAACTGTTTTTT. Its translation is CASSPAGTAATNEKLFF.

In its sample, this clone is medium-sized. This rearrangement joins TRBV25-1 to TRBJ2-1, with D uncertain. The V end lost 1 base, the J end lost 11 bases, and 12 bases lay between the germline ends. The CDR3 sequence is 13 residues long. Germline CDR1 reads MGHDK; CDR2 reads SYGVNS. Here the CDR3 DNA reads TGTGCCAGCAGTGAATGGGAAACTAAACAGCAGTTCTTC. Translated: CASSEWETKQQFF.

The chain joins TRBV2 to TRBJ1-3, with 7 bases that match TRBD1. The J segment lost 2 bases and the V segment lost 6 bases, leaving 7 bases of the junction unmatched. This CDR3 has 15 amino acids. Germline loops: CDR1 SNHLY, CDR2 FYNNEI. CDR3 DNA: TGTGCCAGCAGCCCCACAGGGGAACCTGGAAACACCATATATTTT. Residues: CASSPTGEPGNTIYF.

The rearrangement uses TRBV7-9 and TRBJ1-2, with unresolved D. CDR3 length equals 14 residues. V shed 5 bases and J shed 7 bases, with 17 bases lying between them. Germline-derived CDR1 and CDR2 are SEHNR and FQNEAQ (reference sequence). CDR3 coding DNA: TGTGCCAGCAGCCTGGACGGACCCCATTCTGGCTACACCTTC. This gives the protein CASSLDGPHSGYTF.

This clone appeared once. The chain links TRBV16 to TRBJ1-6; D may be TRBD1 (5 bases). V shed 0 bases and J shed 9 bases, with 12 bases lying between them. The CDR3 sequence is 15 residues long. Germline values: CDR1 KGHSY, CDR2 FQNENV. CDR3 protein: CASSQSGGAGSPLHF. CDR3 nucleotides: TGTGCCAGCAGCCAATCTGGAGGGGCCGGTTCACCCCTCCACTTT.

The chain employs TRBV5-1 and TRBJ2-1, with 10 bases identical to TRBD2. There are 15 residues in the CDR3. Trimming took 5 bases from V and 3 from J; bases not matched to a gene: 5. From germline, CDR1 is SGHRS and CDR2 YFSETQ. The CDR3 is CASRGASGGYNEQFF. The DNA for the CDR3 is TGCGCCAGCAGGGGAGCTAGCGGGGGCTACAATGAGCAGTTCTTC. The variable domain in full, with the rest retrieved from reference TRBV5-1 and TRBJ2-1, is KAGVTQTPRYLIKTRGQQVTLSCSPISGHRSVSWYQQTPGQGLQFLFEYFSETQRNKGNFPGRFSGRQFSNSRSEMNVSTLELGDSALYLCASRGASGGYNEQFFGPGTRLTVL.

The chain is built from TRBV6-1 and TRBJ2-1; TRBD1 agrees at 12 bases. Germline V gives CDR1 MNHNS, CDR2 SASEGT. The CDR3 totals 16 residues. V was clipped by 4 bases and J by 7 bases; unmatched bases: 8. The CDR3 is CASSGPGQGARNEQFF. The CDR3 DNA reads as TGTGCCAGCAGTGGACCGGGACAGGGGGCAAGGAATGAGCAGTTCTTC.